This T cell receptor (beta chain) stems from a study of blood T cell repertoires in COVID-19. Overall study context: COVID-19 samples, acute and convalescent, were from the United States, Italy and Spain. The cDNA or gDNA used as material had been derived from T cells, B-cell-depleted T cells, or PBMCs.

The CDR3 spans 12 residues. Germline-derived CDR1 and CDR2 are LGHDT and YNNKEL (reference sequence). The ends were cut back, 0 bases at V and 9 bases at J, with 6 bases in the middle. This clone has just a few counts. At the DNA level, this CDR3 is encoded by other sequences in the same sample as well. TCRdb's copy holds only in-frame clones and misses some; the assay was immunoSEQ multiplex PCR. The repertoire includes some 200,000 clones, around four fifths of them detected once, and roughly 4.6% sits in the top ten. The TCR originated in a woman between 55 and 75 years old who had recovered from COVID-19. The sample was peripheral blood. The chain recombines TRBV3-1 (or the pseudogene TRBV3-2) with TRBJ1-5; D gene uncertain. The DNA of the CDR3 is TGTGCCAGCAGCCAAGAAGGGAGGCCCCAGCATTTT. Its translation: CASSQEGRPQHF.